This record covers a single T cell receptor (beta chain). The entry originates in a study of blood T cell repertoires in COVID-19. Germline V gene data show CDR1 as SGHVS and CDR2 as FQNEAQ. Trimming left V 1 base short and J 0 bases short, with 10 bases between. CDR3 length: 16 amino acids. The protocol was immunoSEQ multiplex PCR, while the TCRdb copy is restricted to in-frame clones and leaves out a portion. The table shows 400,000 to 450,000 clones, with 80% to 90% occurring only once. The origin of this receptor is a man younger than 45 who had recovered from COVID-19. The V and J genes are TRBV7-8 and TRBJ1-3; tentatively, D is TRBD1 (6 bases). The sample consisted of PBMCs or T cells enriched from blood (not recorded which). The CDR3 loop is CASSLVTGSSGNTIYF. DNA for the CDR3: TGTGCCAGCAGCTTAGTGACAGGTTCCTCTGGAAACACCATATATTTT. Combining the CDR3 with reference TRBV7-8 and TRBJ1-3 gives the whole variable domain GAGVSQSPRYKVAKRGQDVALRCDPISGHVSLFWYQQALGQGPEFLTYFQNEAQLDKSGLPSDRFFAERPEGSVSTLKIQRTQQEDSAVYLCASSLVTGSSGNTIYFGEGSWLTVV.